This TCR beta chain is drawn from a study of blood T cell repertoires in COVID-19. On the study more broadly: From the United States, Italy and Spain came samples of acute and convalescent COVID-19.

Original processing methods: Nucleated cell number was recorded as an estimate derived from reference gene primer amplification. Libraries were prepared by immunoSEQ multiplex PCR; TCRdb keeps only in-frame clonotypes and omits some of them. V and J calls and clone size follow that table, whereas D and trimming were derived from the DNA. The sample holds a few hundred thousand clones, around nine tenths seen once. Participants were aged 18 to 89 years from around 24 US areas. Cohort 3 donors were reported recovered after two negative PCRs, clearance, or symptom resolution. Germline lookup yields CDR1 MGHRA and CDR2 YSYEKL. After removal of 3 bases from V and 5 bases from J, the junction contained 7 bases not matched to a gene. CDR3 length: 17 residues.

The gene calls are TRBV4-1 and TRBJ2-2; 12 bases are a match to TRBD1. The source material was PBMCs or T cells enriched from blood (not recorded which). The sequence was collected from a woman aged 40 to 50 who had recovered from COVID-19. Written as DNA, the CDR3 is TGCGCCAGCAGCCAGGGACAGGGGGCTAGTTGGACCGGGGAGCTGTTTTTT. This codes for CASSQGQGASWTGELFF.